This T cell receptor beta chain originates from a study of CD8+ T cells in alopecia areata. The germline CDR1 and CDR2 sequences are LNHNV and YYDKDF (reference sequence). Trimming left V 1 base short and J 5 bases short, with 5 bases between. The CDR3 consists of 13 residues. As the sequencing template, cDNA was produced by extracting RNA and reverse transcribing it. Profiled with immunoSEQ multiplex PCR; TCRdb holds only in-frame clones, not every one. The table lists some 200,000 clones, about three fifths of them singletons. For this clone: Its specificity is unknown.

The study, taken as a whole, reports: Whether baseline CD8+ expansion is linked to response remains uncertain, given a single nonresponder. On tofacitinib, scalp and blood still held many of the expanded lesional clones. Scalp repertoires also include resident alphabeta T cells from normal skin.

Treatment specified: oral pan-JAK inhibitor, 5-10 mg twice daily. This receptor was identified in a human donor with alopecia areata. The specimen comprised CD4+ T cells sorted from blood, sampled at week 4, from a patient treated with tofacitinib. The chain has TRBV15 and TRBJ2-2, with D uncertain. The CDR3 bases are TGTGCCACCAGCAGAGCCGGGACCGGGGAGCTGTTTTTT. Translation: CATSRAGTGELFF.